The 3 T cell receptor beta chains below were found in one sample sequenced in a study of CD8+ T cells in alopecia areata. cDNA serving as the sequencing template came from extracted, reverse transcribed RNA. Only in-frame clones appear in the TCRdb table, and some are missing; sequencing was by immunoSEQ multiplex PCR. This sample has roughly 170,000 clones; roughly 62% occur once, and the top ten carry 10% to 15%. The treatment is: oral pan-JAK inhibitor, 5-10 mg twice daily. The sequencing here drew on CD8+ T cells sorted from blood, taken at week 24, from a patient treated with tofacitinib. The receptors originated from a human donor with alopecia areata.

The rearrangement links TRBV25-1 to TRBJ2-1; 7 bases line up with TRBD1. This CDR3 has 13 amino acids. Germline assignment: CDR1 MGHDK and CDR2 SYGVNS. The V and J ends lost 1 base and 13 bases, in that order; junction bases with no gene match: 7. The CDR3 DNA is TGTGCCAGCAGTGAATTTGAGTGGGACAGCCAGTTCTTC. As protein: CASSEFEWDSQFF.

The J gene is TRBJ1-6, the V gene TRBV5-6; a possible D gene is TRBD1 (5 bases). V lost 0 bases and J lost 9, with 10 bases in between. Germline V gene lookup returns CDR1 SGHDT and CDR2 YYEEEE. The CDR3 is 14 residues long. Here the CDR3 reads CASSLGQGTSPLHF. CDR3 DNA sequence: TGTGCCAGCAGCTTGGGCCAGGGCACTTCACCCCTCCACTTT.

This clone occurred a few times. The CDR3 sequence is CASTRTDYGYTF. Written as DNA, the CDR3 is TGTGCCAGCACCAGGACTGACTATGGCTACACCTTC. This sequence joins TRBV7-9 and TRBJ1-2; D remains ambiguous. CDR1 and CDR2 from the germline V gene are SEHNR and FQNEAQ (reference sequence). Deletions cut 7 bases from V and 3 bases from J, with 9 bases between. The CDR3 runs to 12 residues.